This T cell receptor (beta chain) originates from a study of T-cell memory formation after mild COVID-19. The CDR3 spans 15 residues. Per germline, CDR1 SGHTA and CDR2 FQGNSA. V was clipped by 3 bases and J by 3 bases, with 13 bases between them. TCRdb ran MiXCR on the 5' RACE reads and lists one entry per CDR3 protein. The sample carries 100,000 to 130,000 distinct CDR3 sequences, roughly a sixth recorded once. The sequencing sample was made of PBMCs or a T cell subset sorted from them (not recorded which). The chain joins TRBV7-2 to TRBJ2-3, with D perhaps TRBD1 or TRBD2 (6 bases each). The receptor was isolated from a man younger than 35 who had mild COVID-19 (a few samples of this study predate the infection). Cell type and time point are not known. The CDR3 sequence: CASSLGGRVTDTQYF. The CDR3 nucleotides read TGTGCCAGCAGCTTGGGGGGCAGGGTGACAGATACGCAGTATTTT.